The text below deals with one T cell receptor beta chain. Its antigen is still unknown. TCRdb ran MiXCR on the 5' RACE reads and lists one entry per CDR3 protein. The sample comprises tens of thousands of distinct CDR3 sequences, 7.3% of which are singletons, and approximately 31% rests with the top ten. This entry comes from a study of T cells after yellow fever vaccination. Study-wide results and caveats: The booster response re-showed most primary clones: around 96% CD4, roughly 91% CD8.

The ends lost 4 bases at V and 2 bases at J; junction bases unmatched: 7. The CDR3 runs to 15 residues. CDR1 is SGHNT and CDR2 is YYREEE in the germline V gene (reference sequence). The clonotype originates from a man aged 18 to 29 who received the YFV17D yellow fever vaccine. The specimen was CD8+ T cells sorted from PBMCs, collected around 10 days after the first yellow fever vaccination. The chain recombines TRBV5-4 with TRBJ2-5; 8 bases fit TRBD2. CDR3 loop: CASSPIGGAQETQYF. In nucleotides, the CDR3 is TGTGCCAGCAGCCCGATCGGGGGGGCTCAAGAGACCCAGTACTTC.